This entry features one TCR beta chain sequence. What it recognizes is unknown. This record belongs to a study of T cell responses to AZD1222 COVID-19 vaccine. Looking at the study overall: Pooling was applied to second doses at about 4 or about 12 weeks. Overall study findings and caveats: Baseline serostatus was positive in only a handful of AZD1222 recipients. The span of vaccine-associated CD4 TCRs extended across spike, with dominance at 160-218 and 743-854. Spike-specific TCRs gained breadth and depth after people received two AZD1222 doses.

CDR1 and CDR2 (germline): SEHNR, FQNEAQ (reference sequence). The CDR3 runs to 15 residues. Losses at the gene ends were 2 bases for V and 6 bases for J; bases not matched to a gene: 4. Only in-frame clones appear in the TCRdb table, and some are missing; sequencing was by immunoSEQ multiplex PCR. The sample consists of under 200,000 clones, 90% to 95% of them appearing once. The sequence was obtained from an adult in good health. Sequences were derived from peripheral blood, sampled on day 0 of AZD1222 vaccination. The genes are TRBV7-9 and TRBJ1-6; 7 nucleotides match TRBD1. The CDR3 DNA reads as TGTGCCAGCAGCTTACCCGGGACAGCTAATTCACCCCTCCACTTT. It yields the protein CASSLPGTANSPLHF.